The 29 T cell receptor beta chains reported below all come from one sample, sequenced in a study of cytomegalovirus exposure and HLA in healthy donors. In the PCR, 60 Vbeta and 13 Jbeta primers were used. Some clones are missing from TCRdb's copy, which holds only in-frame ones; the method was immunoSEQ multiplex PCR. The sample yields over 70,000 clones, over 60% seen once. The sample taken for sequencing was PBMCs. The receptors derive from a man in his forties or fifties in good health and CMV-seropositive.

The chain links TRBV7-2 to TRBJ1-1; weak D call: TRBD1 (6 bases). The V and J ends lost 6 bases and 1 base respectively, with 18 bases between them. From germline, CDR1 is SGHTA and CDR2 FQGNSA. The CDR3 consists of 16 residues. The CDR3: CASSFLRGMGNTEAFF. CDR3 nucleotides: TGTGCCAGCAGTTTCCTTAGGGGGATGGGGAACACTGAAGCTTTCTTT.

This clone was detected only a few times. The CDR3 sequence: CASSLEQDGYTF. The DNA of the CDR3 is TGTGCCAGCAGCTTAGAACAGGATGGCTACACCTTC. This chain connects TRBV7-2 to TRBJ1-2, with a possible D match to TRBD1 (5 bases). Germline assignment: CDR1 SGHTA and CDR2 FQGNSA. V lost 1 base and J lost 6, with 6 bases in between. The CDR3 is 12 residues long.

CDR3 loop: CASSPGLAGPDTQYF. The CDR3 bases are TGTGCCAGCAGCCCAGGACTAGCGGGACCAGATACGCAGTATTTT. This chain links TRBV9 with TRBJ2-3; 12 nucleotides match TRBD2. The CDR3 contains 15 residues. Trimming removed 4 bases from V and 4 bases from J; junction bases left unmatched: 4. Germline values: CDR1 SGDLS, CDR2 YYNGEE.

This clone was detected a few times. This sequence joins TRBV6-5 and TRBJ1-2, with D unresolved. The ends were cut back, 7 bases at V and 2 bases at J, with 14 bases in the middle. Germline loops: CDR1 MNHEY, CDR2 SVGAGI. The CDR3 loop spans 14 amino acids. As DNA, the CDR3 is TGTGCCAGCACCAAGGTTTCGGGGAACTATGGCTACACCTTC. It yields the protein CASTKVSGNYGYTF.

The chain employs TRBV29-1 and TRBJ1-1, with a weak D call TRBD1 (5 bases). Germline lookup yields CDR1 SQVTM and CDR2 ANQGSEA. Between the trimmed V and J ends, which lost 4 bases and 5 bases, there was a span of 14 bases. This CDR3 is built from 13 residues. The CDR3 reads CSVGGLYSTEAFF. CDR3 nucleotides: TGCAGCGTTGGGGGACTCTATTCTACTGAAGCTTTCTTT.

This clone was counted a single time. The J gene is TRBJ1-1, the V gene TRBV19, with D unresolved. V shed 7 bases and J shed 1 base, with 16 bases lying between them. Per the germline V gene, CDR1 is LNHDA and CDR2 is SQIVND (reference sequence). The CDR3 consists of 15 residues. The CDR3 loop reads CASTFGRTQNTEAFF. Here the CDR3 DNA reads TGTGCCAGTACCTTCGGGAGGACCCAGAACACTGAAGCTTTCTTT.

The V call is TRBV5-5, the J call TRBJ1-1, with D tentatively TRBD1 (6 bases). V was trimmed by 0 bases and J by 7 bases, leaving 13 bases between them. Looked up from germline, CDR1 is SGHKS and CDR2 is YYEKEE (reference sequence). The CDR3 totals 14 residues. The CDR3 region has the DNA TGTGCCAGCAGCTTGGCCGACAGGAAGGATGAAGCTTTCTTT. Its translation is CASSLADRKDEAFF.

This sequence joins TRBV5-1 and TRBJ1-2; D gene uncertain. CDR3 size: 13 residues. Germline lookup yields CDR1 SGHRS and CDR2 YFSETQ. The germline V and J ends were trimmed by 0 bases and 10 bases, with 13 bases remaining between them. DNA for the CDR3: TGCGCCAGCAGCTTGGTTGCACAGAGAGACTACACCTTC. Encoded protein: CASSLVAQRDYTF.

The V and J genes are TRBV10-2 and TRBJ1-5; D may be TRBD1 (5 bases). This CDR3 comprises 13 residues. V shed 7 bases and J shed 7 bases, with 14 bases lying between them. The germline V gene encodes CDR1 WSHSY and CDR2 SAAADI. The CDR3 loop is CASTVNWGQPQHF. CDR3 sequence (DNA): TGCGCCAGCACGGTAAATTGGGGCCAGCCCCAGCATTTT.

This clone occurred a few times. V gene TRBV7-8 combines with J gene TRBJ2-1; 11 bases are shared with TRBD2. The CDR3 covers 15 residues. Germline CDR1 reads SGHVS; CDR2 reads FQNEAQ. V lost 6 bases and J lost 4; bases outside the gene matches: 5. The DNA of the CDR3 is TGTGCCAGCAGGGACGGGACTAGCGGTTACAATGAGCAGTTCTTC. Translating gives CASRDGTSGYNEQFF.

The chain is built from TRBV13 and TRBJ1-3, with D possibly TRBD1 on 5 matching bases. CDR3 size: 16 residues. V lost 4 bases, J lost 0 bases, and 13 bases lay in between. The germline CDR1 and CDR2 sequences are PRHDT and FYEKMQ (reference sequence). CDR3 nucleotides: TGTGCCAGCAGCTCGCCGGGGGGGAACTCTGGAAACACCATATATTTT. This translates into CASSSPGGNSGNTIYF.

The genes are TRBV7-2 and TRBJ2-4; TRBD2 is a possible D gene (5 bases). Looked up from germline, CDR1 is SGHTA and CDR2 is FQGNSA. The CDR3 spans 15 residues. The V end lost 5 bases, the J end lost 4 bases, and 15 bases lay between the germline ends. CDR3 protein: CASSPFTDSKNIQYF. In DNA, the CDR3 is TGTGCCAGCAGCCCCTTCACGGACTCAAAAAACATTCAGTACTTC.

The chain joins TRBV7-2 to TRBJ2-5; D is perhaps TRBD2 (6 bases). Trimming shortened V by 5 bases and J by 2 bases, and 12 bases separated the two germline ends. Germline-derived CDR1 and CDR2 are SGHTA and FQGNSA. The CDR3 extends over 14 amino acids. DNA for the CDR3: TGTGCCAGCAGCCCGACTAGATTACAAGAGACCCAGTACTTC. Its translation: CASSPTRLQETQYF.

V and J are TRBV6-1 and TRBJ1-2; weak D call: TRBD1 (6 bases). CDR1 is MNHNS, CDR2 SASEGT, per germline. Between the trimmed V and J ends, which lost 7 bases and 7 bases, there was a span of 13 bases. The CDR3 has 12 amino acids. DNA of the CDR3: TGTGCCAGCAAGGGGGACAACGCTGGCTACACCTTC. As protein: CASKGDNAGYTF.

The chain joins TRBV9 to TRBJ1-1; possible D gene TRBD1, 6 bases. The CDR3 sequence is 15 residues long. The germline CDR1 and CDR2 sequences are SGDLS and YYNGEE. V lost 3 bases and J lost 0, with 12 bases in between. The CDR3 reads CASSERGTVNTEAFF. The CDR3 DNA reads TGTGCCAGCAGCGAAAGGGGGACGGTGAACACTGAAGCTTTCTTT.

This chain links TRBV9 with TRBJ1-1, with 7 positions matching TRBD1. Germline V gene lookup returns CDR1 SGDLS and CDR2 YYNGEE. This CDR3 is built from 13 residues. Unmatched junction bases numbered 7, after V lost 3 bases and J lost 8 bases. CDR3 DNA: TGTGCCAGCAGCGGACAGGGTGGAGCCGAAGCTTTCTTT. Translation gives CASSGQGGAEAFF.

CDR3 protein: CAISPATGNSPLHF. Here the CDR3 DNA reads TGTGCCATCAGTCCTGCGACAGGGAATTCACCCCTCCACTTT. V usage is TRBV10-3 and J usage is TRBJ1-6, with 7 bases fitting TRBD1. CDR3 length: 14 amino acids. J gave up 7 bases and V 5 bases, and 5 bases lay outside the gene matches. In germline, CDR1 is ENHRY, CDR2 SYGVKD.

V usage is TRBV14 and J usage is TRBJ2-3; a weak D match, TRBD2 (6 bases). This CDR3 has 16 residues. Trimming shortened V by 3 bases and J by 0 bases, and 13 bases separated the two germline ends. The germline CDR1 and CDR2 sequences are SGHDN and FVKESK. CDR3 DNA: TGTGCCAGCAGCCACCAGTGGCGGGGTAGCACAGATACGCAGTATTTT. Its translation is CASSHQWRGSTDTQYF.

This chain uses TRBV2 with TRBJ2-1, with TRBD2 matching 9 bases. Germline assignment: CDR1 SNHLY and CDR2 FYNNEI. Trimming at V came to 8 bases and at J to 6 bases, leaving 8 bases not matched to a gene. The CDR3 covers 14 residues. For the CDR3, the DNA is TGTGCCAGCGGGAGACTAGCGGAAAGCAATGAGCAGTTCTTC. It specifies CASGRLAESNEQFF.

This chain uses TRBV2 with TRBJ1-2; D gene ambiguous. This CDR3 is built from 13 residues. V gave up 3 bases and J gave up 3 bases, with 8 bases separating them. CDR1 and CDR2 (germline): SNHLY, FYNNEI. The CDR3 DNA is TGTGCCAGCAGTGAGAGGATCCACTATGGCTACACCTTC. Translation: CASSERIHYGYTF.

This clone has only a few counts. The chain joins TRBV6-5 to TRBJ1-4; 9 nucleotides agree with TRBD1. CDR1 and CDR2 from the germline V gene are MNHEY and SVGAGI. V was pared by 7 bases and J by 6 bases, with 6 bases of the junction left unmatched. This CDR3 is built from 14 residues. The CDR3 loop reads CASTSGQGDEKLFF. CDR3 coding DNA: TGTGCCAGCACCTCGGGACAGGGCGATGAAAAACTGTTTTTT.

The chain employs TRBV18 and TRBJ2-2, with no clear D. Germline V gene data show CDR1 as KGHSH and CDR2 as LQKENI. The CDR3 is 12 amino acids. V was pared by 8 bases and J by 3 bases, with 7 bases between. CDR3 sequence (DNA): TGTGCCAGCACCTCAGACACCGGGGAGCTGTTTTTT. Translation: CASTSDTGELFF. Using reference TRBV18 and TRBJ2-2 for the parts outside the CDR3, the full variable domain is NAGVMQNPRHLVRRRGQEARLRCSPMKGHSHVYWYRQLPEEGLKFMVYLQKENIIDESGMPKERFSAEFPKEGPSILRIQQVVRGDSAAYFCASTSDTGELFFGEGSRLTVL.

This clone was seen a handful of times. The chain joins TRBV5-1 to TRBJ2-5; TRBD2 aligns across 13 bases. The CDR3 consists of 16 residues. The V gene end was trimmed by 4 bases and the J gene end by 5 bases; junction bases not matched to a gene: 8. CDR1 and CDR2 (germline): SGHRS, YFSETQ. This CDR3 is CASSIGLAGALETQYF. CDR3 DNA sequence: TGCGCCAGCAGCATAGGACTAGCGGGAGCCTTGGAGACCCAGTACTTC.

The V and J genes are TRBV5-1 and TRBJ2-7; the match to TRBD1 covers 12 bases. The germline gives CDR1 SGHRS, CDR2 YFSETQ. Unmatched junction bases numbered 4, after V lost 4 bases and J lost 2 bases. This CDR3 spans 15 amino acids. The CDR3 DNA is TGCGCCAGCAGCCTGGGACAGGGGGCGACCTACGAGCAGTACTTC. Protein product: CASSLGQGATYEQYF.

This clone was detected only a few times. V usage is TRBV14 and J usage is TRBJ2-3, with 8 positions matching TRBD1. Germline-derived CDR1 and CDR2 are SGHDN and FVKESK. V gave up 0 bases and J gave up 4 bases; unmatched junction bases: 0. This CDR3 is 14 amino acids long. CDR3 amino acids: CASSQEGQADTQYF. CDR3 coding DNA: TGTGCCAGCAGCCAAGAGGGACAGGCAGATACGCAGTATTTT.

This chain uses TRBV27 with TRBJ2-5; D not resolved. Trimming pared 5 bases from V and 3 bases from J, leaving 19 bases between. CDR1 and CDR2 from the germline V gene are MNHEY and SMNVEV (reference sequence). This CDR3 spans 16 amino acids. The CDR3 sequence is CASSPFGRSNEETQYF. Here the CDR3 DNA reads TGTGCCAGCAGTCCCTTCGGCAGGTCCAATGAAGAGACCCAGTACTTC.

A single count supports this clone. V and J are TRBV14 and TRBJ2-3, with 10 nucleotides matching TRBD2. The CDR3 consists of 16 residues. CDR1 SGHDN and CDR2 FVKESK come from the germline V gene. J lost 3 bases, V lost 4 bases, and 7 bases had no gene match. The DNA for the CDR3 is TGTGCCAGCAGCCTCCGTGCTAGCGGGAGAACAGATACGCAGTATTTT. Residues: CASSLRASGRTDTQYF.

The chain has TRBV27 and TRBJ1-1, with TRBD1 matching over 12 bases. CDR1 MNHEY and CDR2 SMNVEV come from the germline V gene (reference sequence). Trimming removed 2 bases from V and 11 bases from J; junction bases left unmatched: 9. This CDR3 contains 15 residues. CDR3 DNA sequence: TGTGCCAGCAGTTTAGGGGACAGGGGGCAAGGAAGGGCTTTCTTT. It specifies CASSLGDRGQGRAFF.

V gene TRBV6-1 combines with J gene TRBJ1-5; D is perhaps TRBD1 (5 bases). The germline V gene has CDR1 MNHNS and CDR2 SASEGT. The CDR3 spans 14 residues. V lost 1 base to trimming and J lost 4 bases, with 8 bases between them. The CDR3 coding sequence is TGTGCCAGCAGTGAAGTTGGGACTAATCAGCCCCAGCATTTT. The encoded protein is CASSEVGTNQPQHF.